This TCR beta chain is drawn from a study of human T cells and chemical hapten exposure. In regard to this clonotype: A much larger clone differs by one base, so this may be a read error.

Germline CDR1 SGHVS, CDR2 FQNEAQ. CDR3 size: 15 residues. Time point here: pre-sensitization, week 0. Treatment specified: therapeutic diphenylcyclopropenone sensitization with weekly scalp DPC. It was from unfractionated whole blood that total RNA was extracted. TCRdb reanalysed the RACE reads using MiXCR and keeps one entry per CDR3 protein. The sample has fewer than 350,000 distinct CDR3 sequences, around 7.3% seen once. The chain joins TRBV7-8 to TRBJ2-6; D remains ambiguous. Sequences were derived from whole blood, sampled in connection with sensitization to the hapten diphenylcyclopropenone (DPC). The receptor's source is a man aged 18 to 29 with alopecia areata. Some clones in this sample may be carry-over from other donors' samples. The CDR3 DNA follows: TGTGCCAGCAGCTTGTGGCTCTCTGGGGACAACGTCCTGACTTTC. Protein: CASSLWLSGDNVLTF.